These T cell receptor beta chains were read from a single sample in a study of human T cells and chemical hapten exposure. Each CDR3 protein gets one entry after TCRdb re-called the RACE reads with MiXCR. The sample yields about 89,000 distinct CDR3 sequences, around 13% seen once. The sequencing here drew on whole blood, taken in connection with sensitization to the hapten diphenylcyclopropenone (DPC). The source of these receptors is a woman aged 45-65 years with alopecia areata. Some clones in this sample may be carry-over from other donors' samples. The conserved cysteine and the conserved F or W are not part of the CDR3 here. The order of the fields is J gene, V gene, CDR3 protein.

J: TRBJ2-6
V: TRBV5-5
CDR3: ASSLQGAVSGANVLT

J: TRBJ2-1
V: TRBV20-1
CDR3: SARGFGLAVNEQF

J: TRBJ2-7
V: TRBV11-2
CDR3: VSSFPWGRAGEQY

J: TRBJ2-1
V: TRBV12-5
CDR3: ASGLVTAGGYNEQF

J: TRBJ1-4
V: TRBV7-6
CDR3: ASSLNGGNEKLF

J: TRBJ2-1
V: TRBV5-4
CDR3: ASSSGGKDEQF

J: TRBJ2-3
V: TRBV12-3/TRBV12-4
CDR3: ASSLAQGRDTQY

J: TRBJ2-1
V: TRBV10-3
CDR3: AISPPGLHNEQF

J: TRBJ2-5
V: TRBV18
CDR3: ASSPEFTKETQY

J: TRBJ1-5
V: TRBV12-3/TRBV12-4
CDR3: ASNIGDPGMAQH

J: TRBJ2-3
V: TRBV11-2
CDR3: ASSLRTSTDTQY

J: TRBJ2-5
V: TRBV2
CDR3: ASSAPGLAYQETQY

J: TRBJ1-1
V: TRBV7-7
CDR3: ASTMDSLGPEAF

J: TRBJ1-2
V: TRBV10-2
CDR3: ASRGRGQGTYGYT

J: TRBJ1-5
V: TRBV20-1
CDR3: SAREGGDIQPQH

J: TRBJ2-3
V: TRBV5-5
CDR3: ASSTPPISTDTQY

J: TRBJ1-2
V: TRBV27
CDR3: ASSFDRDYGYT

J: TRBJ2-1
V: TRBV10-3
CDR3: AISKERDEQF

J: TRBJ1-2
V: TRBV7-8
CDR3: ASSFRDRVNGYT

J: TRBJ2-5
V: TRBV20-1
CDR3: GSLEGHQETQY

J: TRBJ2-1
V: TRBV3-1
CDR3: ASSQERVRGEQF

J: TRBJ1-5
V: TRBV27
CDR3: ASSPGMFSNQPQH

J: TRBJ2-2
V: TRBV11-2
CDR3: ASRWETGGATTGELF

J: TRBJ1-3
V: TRBV7-9
CDR3: ASSLDGGSSSGNTIY

J: TRBJ2-1
V: TRBV11-2
CDR3: ASSPTGGPFYNEQF

J: TRBJ2-3
V: TRBV20-1
CDR3: SARAPQGRTDTQY

J: TRBJ1-2
V: TRBV7-9
CDR3: ASSLYSLLYGYT

J: TRBJ2-7
V: TRBV29-1
CDR3: SSTGTGRYEQY

J: TRBJ1-4
V: TRBV19
CDR3: ASRFWTGPNEKLF

J: TRBJ2-1
V: TRBV11-2
CDR3: ASSASGGSYNEQF

J: TRBJ1-1
V: TRBV28
CDR3: ASRAPNYTEAF

J: TRBJ1-1
V: TRBV9
CDR3: ASSVAMNTEAF

J: TRBJ2-1
V: TRBV12-3/TRBV12-4
CDR3: ASTMAPSGSYNEQF

J: TRBJ2-2
V: TRBV11-2
CDR3: ASSPPLGLAGHKNTGELF

J: TRBJ1-5
V: TRBV18
CDR3: ASSPLTGAQPQH

J: TRBJ2-1
V: TRBV7-9
CDR3: ASSSLSSSYNEQF